Listed here are 29 T cell receptor beta chains from one sample, sequenced in a study of T cell repertoires in cytomegalovirus infection. From the reads, TCRdb called clonotypes with MiXCR, one entry per CDR3 protein. The table records roughly 640,000 distinct CDR3 sequences, roughly 24% of them present only once. Sequencing used CD8+ T cells from PBMCs. The receptors were gathered from a human donor in good health (CMV status not recorded). Some clones in this sample may be carry-over from other donors' samples.

The chain carries TRBV20-1 and TRBJ2-7; possibly TRBD1 for D (6 bases). The germline V gene has CDR1 DFQATT and CDR2 SNEGSKA (reference sequence). Trimming removed 6 bases from V and 3 bases from J, with 18 bases in between. The CDR3 has 14 amino acids. The CDR3 DNA reads TGCAGTGCAACGGCCGGGGACACCTACTACGAGCAGTACGTC. The encoded protein is CSATAGDTYYEQYV.

This clonotype appeared many times. V usage is TRBV7-2 and J usage is TRBJ2-1; TRBD2 matches 7 bases. V was pared by 0 bases and J by 4 bases, with 9 bases of the junction left unmatched. Germline CDR1 SGHTA, CDR2 FQGNSA. The CDR3 covers 17 residues. The CDR3 DNA is TGTGCCAGCAGCTTAGCTTATTTGCGGGGGAATTACAATGAGCAGTTCTTC. It codes for CASSLAYLRGNYNEQFF.

The rearrangement links TRBV9 to TRBJ2-3, with 10 bases matching TRBD2. Germline values: CDR1 SGDLS, CDR2 YYNGEE. The CDR3 spans 15 residues. Losses at the gene ends were 0 bases for V and 5 bases for J; bases not matched to a gene: 3. The DNA of the CDR3 is TGTGCCAGCAGCGTAGAAAGCGGGGGGGGAGATACGCAGTATTTT. This codes for CASSVESGGGDTQYF.

This clonotype was seen a few times. The rearrangement uses TRBV28 and TRBJ2-2; 7 bases agree with TRBD2. V gave up 5 bases and J gave up 3 bases; unmatched junction bases: 6. The CDR3 runs to 15 residues. Per germline, CDR1 MDHEN and CDR2 SYDVKM. CDR3 region: CASSGRDYYTGELFF. The CDR3, as DNA: TGTGCCAGCAGTGGCCGGGACTACTACACCGGGGAGCTGTTTTTT.

This clonotype was recorded at least ten times. The chain recombines TRBV6-2 or TRBV6-3 with TRBJ1-5; possibly TRBD1 for D (5 bases). The V end lost 8 bases, the J end lost 2 bases, and 19 bases lay between the germline ends. The CDR3 has 16 amino acids. CDR1 is MNHEY and CDR2 is SVGEGT in the germline V gene. The DNA of the CDR3 is TGTGCCAGCGGGGAGATAGGGGAGAAAGGCAATCAGCCCCAGCATTTT. Its protein product is CASGEIGEKGNQPQHF.

Worth noting for this clonotype: This may be a read error: a much more frequent sequence differs by one nucleotide. This sequence joins TRBV27 and TRBJ2-2; 7 bases fit TRBD2. This CDR3 has 15 residues. Germline-derived CDR1 and CDR2 are MNHEY and SMNVEV (reference sequence). In DNA form, the CDR3 reads TGTGCCGGCAGTTTACTGGGGGGGATCACCGGGGAGCTGTTTTTT. This gives the protein CAGSLLGGITGELFF.

The DNA for the CDR3 is TGTGCCAGCAGTGAATATCTTCTCAGGGAAAACGAAAAACTGTTTTTT. Protein product: CASSEYLLRENEKLFF. The V call is TRBV25-1, the J call TRBJ1-4; tentative D call: TRBD1 (5 bases). V shed 0 bases and J shed 8 bases, with 16 bases lying between them. The germline CDR1 and CDR2 sequences are MGHDK and SYGVNS. The CDR3 is 16 amino acids.

CDR3 sequence: CSARSYSGSYEQYF. DNA for the CDR3: TGCAGTGCTAGATCATATAGCGGGTCTTACGAGCAGTACTTC. This chain links TRBV20-1 with TRBJ2-7; 7 bases match TRBD2. CDR1 is DFQATT, CDR2 SNEGSKA, per germline (reference sequence). V was clipped by 2 bases and J by 4 bases; unmatched bases: 8. There are 14 residues in the CDR3.

The chain carries TRBV2 and TRBJ2-2, with D perhaps TRBD1 (6 bases). The V gene lost 2 bases and the J gene lost 5 bases, with 12 bases spanning the gap. The germline gives CDR1 SNHLY, CDR2 FYNNEI. The CDR3 covers 15 residues. The CDR3 region is CASSENGGETGELFF. CDR3 DNA: TGTGCCAGCAGTGAAAATGGGGGCGAGACCGGGGAGCTGTTTTTT.

This clonotype appeared a few times. The chain recombines TRBV7-6 with TRBJ2-3, with 12 bases lining up with TRBD2. J lost 0 bases, V lost 5 bases, and 6 bases had no gene match. The CDR3 contains 17 residues. Germline-derived CDR1 and CDR2 are SGHVS and FNYEAQ. The CDR3 loop reads CASSAILAGGSTDTQYF. The CDR3 DNA sequence: TGTGCCAGCAGCGCAATTCTAGCGGGGGGGAGCACAGATACGCAGTATTTT.

This clonotype was counted a few times. V is TRBV5-1 and J is TRBJ2-3; D gene unclear. The V end was cut by 2 bases, the J end by 4 bases, with 11 bases between. Germline CDR1 and CDR2: SGHRS and YFSETQ. This CDR3 comprises 14 residues. The CDR3 nucleotides read TGCGCCAGCAGCTTATGGAAAGAATCAGATACGCAGTATTTT. It encodes CASSLWKESDTQYF.

The J gene is TRBJ2-1, the V gene TRBV14; D is perhaps TRBD1 (5 bases). This CDR3 contains 15 residues. Trimming took off 4 bases at V and 4 bases at J, with 14 bases between the two ends. CDR1 and CDR2 from the germline V gene are SGHDN and FVKESK. DNA of the CDR3: TGTGCCAGCAGCCGGGGCCGGAACACATACAATGAGCAGTTCTTC. This translates into CASSRGRNTYNEQFF.

The V call is TRBV5-6, the J call TRBJ2-7; TRBD2 matches 10 bases. Germline-derived CDR1 and CDR2 are SGHDT and YYEEEE. The CDR3 contains 17 residues. V dropped 4 bases and J dropped 3; count of bases not matched to a gene: 13. The DNA for the CDR3 is TGTGCCAGCAGCCTTGGACTAGCGGCACTCGGCATCTACGAGCAGTACTTC. Translating gives CASSLGLAALGIYEQYF.

The V gene is TRBV5-1, the J gene TRBJ1-1; 7 bases match TRBD1. Germline CDR1 is SGHRS and CDR2 is YFSETQ. V lost 2 bases to trimming and J lost 4 bases; unmatched junction nucleotides: 8. The CDR3 runs to 15 residues. The CDR3 DNA is TGCGCCAGCAGCTTCACTCGACAGGGCGGCACTGAAGCTTTCTTT. The encoded protein is CASSFTRQGGTEAFF.

A few counts support this clonotype. The chain has TRBV5-1 and TRBJ2-2, with 11 bases that match TRBD2. With V trimmed by 3 bases and J by 2 bases, 6 bases remained unmatched. This CDR3 spans 17 amino acids. Germline CDR1 reads SGHRS; CDR2 reads YFSETQ. CDR3 protein: CASSSKTSGINTGELFF. DNA for the CDR3: TGCGCCAGCAGCTCGAAGACTAGCGGGATTAACACCGGGGAGCTGTTTTTT.

The rearrangement joins TRBV7-9 to TRBJ2-1; unclear D gene. Trimming pared 3 bases from V and 7 bases from J, leaving 16 bases between. CDR3 size: 15 residues. Germline-derived CDR1 and CDR2 are SEHNR and FQNEAQ (reference sequence). The CDR3 protein is CASSFHSTPWNEQFF. DNA of the CDR3: TGTGCCAGCAGCTTTCACTCAACGCCATGGAATGAGCAGTTCTTC.

This clonotype was seen more than once but under ten times. The chain recombines TRBV20-1 with TRBJ2-3; TRBD2 matches 10 bases. This CDR3 is 13 amino acids long. Germline V gives CDR1 DFQATT, CDR2 SNEGSKA (reference sequence). With 2 bases clipped from V and 5 bases from J, the junction kept 1 base outside the gene matches. CDR3 coding DNA: TGCAGTGCTAGACTAGCGGGGGAAGATACGCAGTATTTT. Residues: CSARLAGEDTQYF.

As for this clonotype: The CDR3 end shows no conserved phenylalanine or tryptophan, and so a read error is likely. The chain has TRBV7-3 and TRBJ2-1, with unresolved D. The CDR3 has 15 amino acids. Trimming shortened V by 2 bases and J by 8 bases, and 16 bases separated the two germline ends. Germline CDR1 reads SGHTA; CDR2 reads FQGTGA. The CDR3 nucleotides read TGTGCCAGCAGCTTAGGCCGGTCACTTTCCCATGAGCAGTTCCTC. Translating gives CASSLGRSLSHEQFL.

This clonotype has more than one count but fewer than ten. V gene TRBV7-3 combines with J gene TRBJ1-1; D gene ambiguous. The CDR3 spans 18 residues. V was cut by 2 bases and J by 0 bases, with 19 bases left in between. The germline gives CDR1 SGHTA, CDR2 FQGTGA. DNA for the CDR3: TGTGCCAGCAGCTTAGTCGACATCCGTGGACTCATGAACACTGAAGCTTTCTTT. The encoded protein is CASSLVDIRGLMNTEAFF.

The chain joins TRBV20-1 to TRBJ1-5; no definite D call. The germline V gene encodes CDR1 DFQATT and CDR2 SNEGSKA (reference sequence). V was shortened by 6 bases and J by 7 bases, with 4 bases between the two germline ends. There are 9 residues in the CDR3. The CDR3 loop is CSAGQPQHF. The CDR3 nucleotides are TGCAGTGCCGGCCAGCCCCAGCATTTT.

In regard to this clonotype: The junction departs from germline at one end; a sequencing error may be responsible. The J gene is TRBJ1-2, the V gene TRBV14; no firm D call. Looked up from germline, CDR1 is SGHDN and CDR2 is FVKESK. The CDR3 has 8 amino acids. CDR3 in DNA: TGTGCCAGCAGCTCCCTCCACTTC. Residues: CASSSLHF.

This clonotype has only a few counts. The V call is TRBV6-2 or TRBV6-3, the J call TRBJ2-1; 7 positions agree with TRBD1. The CDR3 is made up of 15 amino acids. Unmatched junction bases numbered 4, after V lost 1 base and J lost 4 bases. Germline lookup yields CDR1 MNHEY and CDR2 SVGEGT. The CDR3 reads CASSYLQGLYNEQFF. The CDR3 coding sequence is TGTGCCAGCAGTTACTTACAGGGGCTATACAATGAGCAGTTCTTC.

This clonotype was counted once. The chain joins TRBV29-1 to TRBJ2-7; 9 bases fit TRBD1. J was trimmed by 5 bases and V by 6 bases; bases with no gene match: 11. The germline gives CDR1 SQVTM, CDR2 ANQGSEA. The CDR3 spans 14 residues. The CDR3 spells CSVASGTGLNEQYV. The CDR3 DNA follows: TGCAGCGTCGCATCCGGGACAGGGCTTAACGAGCAGTACGTC.

This clonotype has more than one count but fewer than ten. J is TRBJ2-7 and V is TRBV10-3; the match to TRBD1 covers 9 bases. Germline V gene data show CDR1 as ENHRY and CDR2 as SYGVKD. This CDR3 has 17 amino acids. With 4 bases clipped from V and 4 bases from J, the junction kept 14 bases outside the gene matches. In DNA form, the CDR3 reads TGTGCCATCAGTGTCATCATAGGGGACAGGGCCGATTACGAGCAGTACTTC. This sequence encodes CAISVIIGDRADYEQYF.

In this sample, this clonotype turned up many times. DNA for the CDR3: TGCAGTGCTAGAGGAGACCCGACAGGGGGGATCTACGAGCAGTACGTC. Amino acid sequence: CSARGDPTGGIYEQYV. The V gene is TRBV20-1, the J gene TRBJ2-7, with TRBD1 matching 9 bases. Germline CDR1 and CDR2: DFQATT and SNEGSKA (reference sequence). The CDR3 runs 16 residues. With 1 base clipped from V and 3 bases from J, the junction kept 10 bases outside the gene matches.

This clonotype was seen more than once but under ten times. This rearrangement joins TRBV19 to TRBJ2-2; D is perhaps TRBD2 (5 bases). Trimming removed 7 bases from V and 6 bases from J, with 18 bases in between. This CDR3 region has 15 residues. CDR1 and CDR2 (germline): LNHDA, SQIVND (reference sequence). CDR3 region: CASTPLDSPPGELFF. CDR3 in DNA: TGTGCCAGTACCCCATTGGACTCACCCCCCGGGGAGCTGTTTTTT.

The gene calls are TRBV20-1 and TRBJ2-7; TRBD1 aligns across 7 bases. The CDR3 totals 15 residues. The germline V gene encodes CDR1 DFQATT and CDR2 SNEGSKA (reference sequence). Here the CDR3 reads CRPYKQGLRSYEQYV. The CDR3 DNA reads as TGCAGGCCTTATAAACAGGGGCTTCGTTCCTACGAGCAGTACGTC.

This clonotype occurred a few times. The V gene is TRBV28, the J gene TRBJ2-2; the D call may be TRBD1 or TRBD2 (5 bases each). Trimming pared 5 bases from V and 4 bases from J, leaving 14 bases between. From germline, CDR1 is MDHEN and CDR2 SYDVKM. The CDR3 runs to 15 residues. CDR3: CASSGTPRGTGELFF. The CDR3 nucleotides are TGTGCCAGCAGTGGGACCCCCCGGGGCACCGGGGAGCTGTTTTTT.

V usage is TRBV28 and J usage is TRBJ2-5, with D possibly being TRBD1 or TRBD2 (6 bases each). CDR1 MDHEN and CDR2 SYDVKM come from the germline V gene. V dropped 10 bases and J dropped 6 bases, with 18 bases sitting between them. CDR3 length: 13 residues. In DNA, the CDR3 is TGTGCCACAAATCCGGGGGCAGGAAAGACCCAGTACTTC. Encoded protein: CATNPGAGKTQYF.